The rows below give T cell receptor beta chains drawn from one sample of a study of cytomegalovirus exposure and HLA in healthy donors. The data were produced by immunoSEQ multiplex PCR, yet TCRdb's version contains in-frame clones alone and is incomplete. Of around 150,000 clones in the sample, 86% are singletons; the top ten hold approximately 2%. The sample was PBMCs. All receptors derive from a woman under 30 in good health and CMV-seronegative. Both conserved end residues are part of each CDR3. D genes are given only for firm matches. Clone sizes are given selectively: once, few, many, or a class where the clone is expanded.

TRBV6-1,-,TRBJ1-1,TRBD1,TGTGCCTCATTCACAGGGGACACTGAAGCTTTCTTT,CASFTGDTEAFF
TRBV10-2,-,TRBJ1-1,TRBD1,TGCGCCAGCAGTGAGTCGACAGGGTACACTGAAGCTTTCTTT,CASSESTGYTEAFF
TRBV30,-,TRBJ1-4,TRBD1,TGTGCCTGGACCTCAGGACAGGGCGAAAATGAAAAACTGTTTTTT,CAWTSGQGENEKLFF
TRBV6-5,-,TRBJ2-3,-,TGTGCCAGCAGTTACTCGGCAAACACAGATACGCAGTATTTT,CASSYSANTDTQYF
TRBV27,-,TRBJ1-5,TRBD1,TGTGCCAGCAGGGGGGATAAGGGGGCCGGGCAGCCCCAGCATTTT,CASRGDKGAGQPQHF
TRBV19,-,TRBJ1-1,TRBD1,TGTGCCAGTAGTATATGGGACAGCTCCAACACTGAAGCTTTCTTT,CASSIWDSSNTEAFF
TRBV28,-,TRBJ2-1,TRBD2,TGTGCCAGCAGCCCCAGCGGGGGGGCTCGAAATGAGCAGTTCTTC,CASSPSGGARNEQFF
TRBV27,-,TRBJ1-5,-,TGTGCCAGCAGTTTAGGGGGGGCCGATCAGCCCCAGCATTTT,CASSLGGADQPQHF
TRBV15,-,TRBJ1-5,-,TGTGCCACCCAACAAGATAGCAATCAGCCCCAGCATTTT,CATQQDSNQPQHF
TRBV10-3,-,TRBJ1-2,TRBD1,TGTGCCATCAGTGGGACAGGGGACTACACCTTC,CAISGTGDYTF
TRBV16,-,TRBJ1-2,TRBD1,TGTGCCAGCAGCCATCACGACAGGGTGGCCTATGGCTACACCTTC,CASSHHDRVAYGYTF
TRBV15,once,TRBJ2-3,-,TGTGCCACCAGCAGAGAAATCTTCACAGATACGCAGTATTTT,CATSREIFTDTQYF
TRBV11-2,-,TRBJ2-1,-,TGTGCCAGCAGCTTAGTCATGGGGCCCTACAATGAGCAGTTCTTC,CASSLVMGPYNEQFF
TRBV4-1,-,TRBJ1-5,TRBD1,TGCGCCAGCAGCCAAGATACGGGACAGTCTTTTAGCAATCAGCCCCAGCATTTT,CASSQDTGQSFSNQPQHF
TRBV2,-,TRBJ1-6,-,TGTGCCAGCAGTACGATACTGTCACCCCTCCACTTT,CASSTILSPLHF
TRBV21-1,-,TRBJ1-2,-,TGTGCCAGCAGCAAAGATGGCCCTGGCTACACCTTC,CASSKDGPGYTF
TRBV2,-,TRBJ2-7,TRBD2,TGTGCCAGCAGTGTGAGCGGGACCTACGAGCAGTACTTC,CASSVSGTYEQYF
TRBV7-9,-,TRBJ2-1,-,TGTGCCAGCAGCTTAGGAGCTAATGAGCAGTTCTTC,CASSLGANEQFF
TRBV7-6,-,TRBJ2-7,TRBD2,TGTGCCAGCAGCTCCAATTATCCCGGGACTAGCGGCTACGAGCAGTACTTC,CASSSNYPGTSGYEQYF
TRBV28,-,TRBJ1-4,TRBD1,TGTGCCAGCAGGTGGGGACAGGGGGGTGAAAAACTGTTTTTT,CASRWGQGGEKLFF
TRBV19,once,TRBJ1-2,-,TGTGCCAGTAGTACATCTAGCGTCCATGGCTACACCTTC,CASSTSSVHGYTF
TRBV5-5,-,TRBJ2-7,-,TGTGCCAGCAATGACGGGTGGGGCCTTTACGAGCAGTACTTC,CASNDGWGLYEQYF
TRBV5-1,-,TRBJ2-7,-,TGCGCCAGCAGCTTGGAAACAGGGATCAACTACGAGCAGTACTTC,CASSLETGINYEQYF
TRBV9,-,TRBJ2-1,TRBD2,TGTGCCAGCAGCGTAGACGGGGGGGCCGTCAATGAGCAGTTCTTC,CASSVDGGAVNEQFF
TRBV7-2,-,TRBJ1-1,-,TGTGCCAGCAGACCCGGGATGGGGACTGAAGCTTTCTTT,CASRPGMGTEAFF
TRBV27,-,TRBJ2-1,TRBD2,TGTGCCAGCAGTTCTAGCGGGAACGCCTTTAATGAGCAGTTCTTC,CASSSSGNAFNEQFF
TRBV5-5,-,TRBJ1-6,TRBD1,TGTGCCAGCAGCTTGTTTAGGGGACAGACTTATAATTCACCCCTCCACTTT,CASSLFRGQTYNSPLHF
TRBV27,once,TRBJ2-7,-,TGTGCCAGCAGCTGGGGGGAAGGCTACGAGCAGTACTTC,CASSWGEGYEQYF
TRBV2,once,TRBJ2-2,-,TGTGCCAGCAGTGGACAGGCGAACACCGGGGAGCTGTTTTTT,CASSGQANTGELFF
TRBV6-1,few,TRBJ1-4,-,TGTGCCACGGGCGGGGGGACTAATGAAAAACTGTTTTTT,CATGGGTNEKLFF
TRBV29-1,-,TRBJ2-1,-,TGCAGCGTCCGGACACCAGGACAATTTAATGAGCAGTTCTTC,CSVRTPGQFNEQFF
TRBV6-5,-,TRBJ2-7,TRBD1,TGTGCCACCCCCCGGGGGAAAACGGGACAGGCCATAAAACCTTTC,CATPRGKTGQAIKPF
TRBV28,-,TRBJ2-7,-,TGTGCCAGCAGTCTATATTTTGGGCCCTCTCGCGAGCAGTACTTC,CASSLYFGPSREQYF
TRBV19,few,TRBJ1-1,-,TGTGCCAGTAGTATCCGAGGGGACTTGAACACTGAAGCTTTCTTT,CASSIRGDLNTEAFF
TRBV19,-,TRBJ2-7,-,TGTGCCAGTAGTACCCCTGGCAGGGGCTACTACGAGCAGTACTTC,CASSTPGRGYYEQYF
TRBV27,-,TRBJ2-7,-,TGTGCCAGCAGTTTGTCCCGCGGCTCCTACGAGCAGTACTTC,CASSLSRGSYEQYF
TRBV2,-,TRBJ2-7,-,TGTGCCAGCAGTGACGGGAGCTCCTACGAGCAGTACTTC,CASSDGSSYEQYF
TRBV9,-,TRBJ1-2,TRBD1,TGTGCCAGCAGCGGCCTCGACAGGGAATACGGCTACACCTTC,CASSGLDREYGYTF
TRBV18,-,TRBJ2-5,TRBD1,TGTGCCAGCTCGCCTGACAGGGCTCAAGAGACCCAGTACTTC,CASSPDRAQETQYF
TRBV28,once,TRBJ2-1,TRBD1,TGTGCCAGCGGGGACAGGGGCAAACTGCTAGGGCAGTTCTTC,CASGDRGKLLGQFF
TRBV18,few,TRBJ2-5,TRBD1,TGTGCCAGCTCACCCAAGACAGGGGGGGAAGAGACCCAGTACTTC,CASSPKTGGEETQYF
TRBV30,-,TRBJ2-3,TRBD1,TGTGCCTGGAGTCTCGGAAAGGGGGCGATAAGCACAGATACGCAGTATTTT,CAWSLGKGAISTDTQYF
TRBV7-9,once,TRBJ2-1,-,TGTGCCAGCATCGAGACTCACAATGAGCAGTTCTTC,CASIETHNEQFF
TRBV29-1,few,TRBJ1-3,-,TGCAGCGTCCAGGCCTCTGGAAACACCATATATTTT,CSVQASGNTIYF
TRBV6-1,-,TRBJ2-7,TRBD2,TGTGCCACAGTAGCGGGAGGGCCAGTCGGCGAGCAGTACTTC,CATVAGGPVGEQYF
TRBV5-4,-,TRBJ1-4,-,TGTGCCGGGACGAACAGGGATGGTGAAAAACTGTTTTTT,CAGTNRDGEKLFF
TRBV5-5,-,TRBJ2-4,-,TGTGCCAGCAGCTTTAGCAGTGGAGACATTCAGTACTTC,CASSFSSGDIQYF
TRBV28,once,TRBJ2-1,TRBD1,TGTGCCACCGCTCTCCTACCGGGACAGGGGAGGAATGAGCAGTTCTTC,CATALLPGQGRNEQFF
TRBV28,-,TRBJ2-1,-,TGTGCCAGCAGCCTCTCCTACAATGAGCAGTTCTTC,CASSLSYNEQFF
TRBV7-9,-,TRBJ1-2,TRBD1,TGTGCCAGCAGCTCAGGACAGGGTTTCTATGGCTACACCTTC,CASSSGQGFYGYTF
TRBV18,-,TRBJ1-1,-,TGTGCCAGCTCACCAACCGCCAGGGAGGGCACTGAAGCTTTCTTT,CASSPTAREGTEAFF
TRBV25-1,once,TRBJ1-1,-,TGTGCCAGCTTCCCCCAAGGGCAGGGCACTGAAGCTTTCTTT,CASFPQGQGTEAFF
TRBV19,-,TRBJ1-2,-,TGTGCCAGTAGTCCCGGTCCGGGGGGCGCTGGGTATGGCTACACCTTC,CASSPGPGGAGYGYTF